A single sample is the source of the 5 T cell receptor beta chains below, sequenced in a study of blood T cell repertoires in COVID-19. TCRdb's table, derived via immunoSEQ multiplex PCR, lists solely in-frame clones and lacks some. The table includes about 73,000 clones, approximately 80% detected once. The sample was peripheral blood. Receptors were obtained from a man older than 75 with active or convalescent COVID-19.

This rearrangement joins TRBV6-2 or TRBV6-3 to TRBJ1-6; D uncertain. Trimming removed 6 bases at V and 10 bases at J, with 10 bases between. This CDR3 region has 12 residues. Germline CDR1 and CDR2: MNHEY and SVGEGT. The CDR3, as DNA: TGTGCCAGCAGCAGAGAAGAGTCACCCCTCCACTTT. It encodes CASSREESPLHF.

The chain is built from TRBV2 and TRBJ2-5; 8 bases match TRBD1. V was clipped by 6 bases and J by 5 bases; unmatched bases: 8. The V gene's germline CDR1 is SNHLY and CDR2 FYNNEI. The CDR3 loop spans 14 amino acids. Written as DNA, the CDR3 is TGTGCCAGCAGGGGTGACAGGGGCGTCGAGACCCAGTACTTC. This encodes CASRGDRGVETQYF.

This clone was seen only a few times. The chain employs TRBV7-6 and TRBJ1-5, with D uncertain. Germline CDR1 reads SGHVS; CDR2 reads FNYEAQ. The CDR3 runs to 19 residues. Between the trimmed V and J ends, which lost 0 bases and 0 bases, there was a span of 18 bases. The CDR3 region is CASSLAAGPGVYSNQPQHF. CDR3 DNA sequence: TGTGCCAGCAGCTTAGCCGCCGGCCCCGGGGTTTATAGCAATCAGCCCCAGCATTTT.

The CDR3 bases are TGTGCCAGCAGCTTTGTGCAGGGTGGTCGTGGAGCCAAAAACATTCAGTACTTC. This codes for CASSFVQGGRGAKNIQYF. The chain carries TRBV5-6 and TRBJ2-4, with a possible D match to TRBD1 (5 bases). The length of the CDR3 is 18 residues. Trimming pared 2 bases from V and 0 bases from J, leaving 18 bases between. In germline, CDR1 is SGHDT, CDR2 YYEEEE.

The CDR3: CASSQSIAYQETQYF. The CDR3 region has the DNA TGTGCCAGCAGCCAGAGCATAGCATACCAAGAGACCCAGTACTTC. The gene calls are TRBV4-2 and TRBJ2-5; D is unresolved. The CDR3 has 15 amino acids. The V end lost 3 bases, the J end lost 0 bases, and 11 bases lay between the germline ends. Germline V gives CDR1 LGHNA, CDR2 YNFKEQ.